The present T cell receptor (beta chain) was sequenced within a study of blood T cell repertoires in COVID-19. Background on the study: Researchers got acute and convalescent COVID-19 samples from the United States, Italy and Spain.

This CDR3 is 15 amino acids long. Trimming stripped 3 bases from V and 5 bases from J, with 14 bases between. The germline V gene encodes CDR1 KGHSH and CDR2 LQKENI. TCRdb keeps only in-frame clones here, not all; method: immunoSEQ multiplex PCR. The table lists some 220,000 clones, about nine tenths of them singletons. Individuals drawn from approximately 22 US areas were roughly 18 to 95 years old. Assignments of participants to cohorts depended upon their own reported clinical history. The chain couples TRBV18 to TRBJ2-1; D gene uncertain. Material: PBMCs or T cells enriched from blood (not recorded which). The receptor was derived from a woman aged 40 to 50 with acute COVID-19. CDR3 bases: TGTGCCAGCTCACCTTCGGATGGGCTTAACAATGAGCAGTTCTTC. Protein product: CASSPSDGLNNEQFF.